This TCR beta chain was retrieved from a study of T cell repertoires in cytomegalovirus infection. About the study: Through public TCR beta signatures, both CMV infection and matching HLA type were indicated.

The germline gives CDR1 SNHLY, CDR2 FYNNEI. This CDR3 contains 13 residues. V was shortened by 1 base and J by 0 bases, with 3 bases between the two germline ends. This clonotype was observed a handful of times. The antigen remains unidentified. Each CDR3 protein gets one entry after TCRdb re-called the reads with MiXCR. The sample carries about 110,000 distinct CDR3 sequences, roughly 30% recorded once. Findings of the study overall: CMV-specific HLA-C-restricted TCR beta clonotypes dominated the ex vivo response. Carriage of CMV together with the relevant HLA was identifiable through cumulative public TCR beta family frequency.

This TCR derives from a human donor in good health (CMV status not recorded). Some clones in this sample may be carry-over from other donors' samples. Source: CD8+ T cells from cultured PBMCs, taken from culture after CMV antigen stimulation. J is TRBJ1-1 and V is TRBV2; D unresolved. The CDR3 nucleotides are TGTGCCAGCAGTGAAGTACTGAACACTGAAGCTTTCTTT. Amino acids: CASSEVLNTEAFF.